This is a list of T cell receptor beta chains from one sample in a study of spatial heterogeneity in lung cancer. TCRdb fed the 5' RACE reads into MiXCR, producing one record per CDR3 protein. The data hold 10,000 to 15,000 distinct CDR3 sequences, with 3.5% to 4% observed a single time. Sequencing was performed on PBMCs, taken at surgery. Receptors originate from a male donor with early-stage non-small cell lung cancer. Both conserved end residues are part of each CDR3. The order of the fields is D gene, clone size, V gene, J gene, CDR3 protein, CDR3 DNA. D genes are given only for firm matches. Where a row states a size, it is once, few, many or the class of an expanded clone; other rows omit it.

D: NA
size: many
V: TRBV7-2
J: TRBJ2-5
CDR3: CASSRRDQREETQYF
DNA: TGTGCCAGCAGCCGGAGGGACCAGCGAGAAGAGACCCAGTACTTC

D: TRBD2
size: few
V: TRBV19
J: TRBJ2-1
CDR3: CASSAGGPKNEQFF
DNA: TGTGCCAGTAGTGCGGGAGGGCCGAAGAATGAGCAGTTCTTC

D: NA
size: many
V: TRBV9
J: TRBJ2-2
CDR3: CASSVVQGRTGELFF
DNA: TGTGCCAGCAGCGTAGTCCAGGGGAGGACCGGGGAGCTGTTTTTT

D: NA
size: many
V: TRBV25-1
J: TRBJ1-1
CDR3: CASSDPGLKAFF
DNA: TGTGCCAGCAGTGATCCGGGTCTAAAAGCTTTCTTT

D: TRBD1
size: NA
V: TRBV5-1
J: TRBJ2-3
CDR3: CASSTGQGVTDTQYF
DNA: TGCGCCAGCAGCACAGGACAGGGAGTGACAGATACGCAGTATTTT

D: TRBD1
size: NA
V: TRBV6-2/TRBV6-3
J: TRBJ1-4
CDR3: CASGRDRLNEKLFF
DNA: TGTGCCAGCGGCCGGGACAGATTAAATGAAAAACTGTTTTTT

D: TRBD2
size: many
V: TRBV27
J: TRBJ2-4
CDR3: CASSTSGRGNIQYF
DNA: TGTGCCAGCAGCACTAGCGGGAGGGGAAACATTCAGTACTTC

D: NA
size: many
V: TRBV23-1
J: TRBJ1-3
CDR3: CASPPPRQWCGNTIYF
DNA: TGCGCCAGCCCGCCCCCGCGACAATGGTGTGGAAACACCATATATTTT

D: TRBD1
size: NA
V: TRBV7-8
J: TRBJ2-5
CDR3: CASSLVRGPVGTQYF
DNA: TGTGCCAGCAGCTTGGTCAGGGGGCCTGTAGGGACCCAGTACTTC

D: NA
size: many
V: TRBV18
J: TRBJ2-3
CDR3: CASSPLGSGTGDTQYF
DNA: TGTGCCAGCTCACCGTTGGGCAGCGGGACAGGAGATACGCAGTATTTT

D: NA
size: many
V: TRBV9
J: TRBJ2-1
CDR3: CASSVAGTQSYNEQFF
DNA: TGTGCCAGCAGCGTAGCAGGGACCCAGTCCTACAATGAGCAGTTCTTC

D: NA
size: many
V: TRBV29-1
J: TRBJ2-3
CDR3: CSAQGGGLLADTQYF
DNA: TGCAGCGCCCAGGGAGGGGGCCTCCTCGCAGATACGCAGTATTTT

D: TRBD2
size: many
V: TRBV28
J: TRBJ2-6
CDR3: CASSWGGVEGANVLTF
DNA: TGTGCCAGCAGTTGGGGAGGGGTTGAGGGGGCCAACGTCCTGACTTTC

D: TRBD1
size: NA
V: TRBV18
J: TRBJ2-3
CDR3: CASSPADRGTDTQYF
DNA: TGTGCCAGCTCACCAGCGGACAGGGGGACAGATACGCAGTATTTT

D: NA
size: many
V: TRBV5-1
J: TRBJ1-1
CDR3: CASSWTGAEEAFF
DNA: TGCGCCAGCAGCTGGACCGGGGCAGAAGAAGCTTTCTTT

D: NA
size: many
V: TRBV7-2
J: TRBJ2-1
CDR3: CASSLGTIEQFF
DNA: TGTGCCAGCAGCTTAGGGACAATTGAGCAGTTCTTC

D: TRBD2
size: many
V: TRBV20-1
J: TRBJ2-7
CDR3: CSARDPSGRMGDEQYF
DNA: TGCAGTGCTAGAGATCCCTCCGGGAGGATGGGCGACGAGCAGTACTTC

D: TRBD2
size: many
V: TRBV7-8
J: TRBJ2-5
CDR3: CASSLSAGGQETQYF
DNA: TGTGCCAGCAGCTTAAGTGCGGGAGGGCAAGAGACCCAGTACTTC

D: TRBD2
size: many
V: TRBV20-1
J: TRBJ2-3
CDR3: CSELAGATDTQYF
DNA: TGCAGCGAACTAGCGGGAGCCACAGATACGCAGTATTTT

D: NA
size: many
V: TRBV10-3
J: TRBJ1-1
CDR3: CAISESAGVQAFF
DNA: TGTGCCATCAGTGAGTCTGCGGGGGTGCAAGCTTTCTTT

D: TRBD1
size: many
V: TRBV6-5
J: TRBJ1-6
CDR3: CASSYFGTGAIRAPLHF
DNA: TGTGCCAGCAGTTACTTCGGGACAGGGGCTATACGGGCACCCCTCCACTTT

D: NA
size: medium-sized
V: TRBV9
J: TRBJ1-1
CDR3: CASSSGTLRWDTEAFF
DNA: TGTGCCAGCAGCTCCGGGACACTTCGGTGGGACACTGAAGCTTTCTTT

D: NA
size: many
V: TRBV7-9
J: TRBJ2-7
CDR3: CASSLGGTYEQYF
DNA: TGTGCCAGCAGCTTAGGCGGGACCTACGAGCAGTACTTC

D: NA
size: many
V: TRBV15
J: TRBJ2-7
CDR3: CATSRFRGGMTYEQYF
DNA: TGTGCCACCAGCAGGTTCAGGGGAGGTATGACCTACGAGCAGTACTTC

D: TRBD2
size: many
V: TRBV20-1
J: TRBJ2-7
CDR3: CSASRTSGTHEQYF
DNA: TGCAGTGCTAGTAGGACTAGCGGGACCCACGAGCAGTACTTC

D: TRBD2
size: few
V: TRBV24-1
J: TRBJ2-2
CDR3: CATSDLKTSGSGELFF
DNA: TGTGCCACCAGTGATTTAAAGACTAGCGGGTCCGGGGAGCTGTTTTTT

D: NA
size: many
V: TRBV6-2/TRBV6-3
J: TRBJ1-6
CDR3: CASSRRPSSSYNSPLHF
DNA: TGTGCCAGCAGTCGAAGACCCTCGAGCTCCTATAATTCACCCCTCCACTTT

D: NA
size: many
V: TRBV21-1
J: TRBJ2-2
CDR3: CASSKLKYQRNTGELFF
DNA: TGTGCCAGCAGCAAGCTTAAATACCAGAGGAACACCGGGGAGCTGTTTTTT

D: TRBD2
size: medium-sized
V: TRBV28
J: TRBJ2-1
CDR3: CASSSPASGRSYNEQFF
DNA: TGTGCCAGCAGTTCCCCTGCTAGCGGGAGGAGCTACAATGAGCAGTTCTTC

D: TRBD1
size: medium-sized
V: TRBV4-3
J: TRBJ2-7
CDR3: CASSPRGQGADEQYF
DNA: TGCGCCAGCAGCCCCCGGGGACAGGGGGCCGACGAGCAGTACTTC

D: NA
size: few
V: TRBV11-2
J: TRBJ2-1
CDR3: CASSVWGEQFF
DNA: TGTGCCAGCAGCGTTTGGGGGGAGCAGTTCTTC

D: NA
size: many
V: TRBV20-1
J: TRBJ1-4
CDR3: CSAPAPNEKLFF
DNA: TGCAGTGCCCCGGCGCCTAATGAAAAACTGTTTTTT

D: NA
size: few
V: TRBV5-1
J: TRBJ2-3
CDR3: CASSSGEGTDTQYF
DNA: TGCGCCAGCAGCTCAGGGGAAGGCACAGATACGCAGTATTTT

D: NA
size: NA
V: TRBV3-1
J: TRBJ2-5
CDR3: CASSLRTGTHVETQYF
DNA: TGTGCCAGCAGCCTAAGGACGGGGACCCACGTGGAGACCCAGTACTTC

D: NA
size: few
V: TRBV7-9
J: TRBJ2-7
CDR3: CASSLVEGGNEQYF
DNA: TGTGCCAGCAGCTTAGTTGAAGGAGGAAACGAGCAGTACTTC

D: TRBD2
size: many
V: TRBV9
J: TRBJ2-5
CDR3: CASSEGGSVETQYF
DNA: TGTGCCAGCAGCGAGGGCGGGAGTGTAGAGACCCAGTACTTC

D: NA
size: many
V: TRBV28
J: TRBJ2-7
CDR3: CASSPPSYEQYF
DNA: TGTGCCAGCAGTCCCCCGTCCTACGAGCAGTACTTC

D: NA
size: many
V: TRBV19
J: TRBJ2-2
CDR3: CASTQGVGELFF
DNA: TGTGCCAGTACTCAGGGCGTCGGGGAGCTGTTTTTT

D: NA
size: many
V: TRBV5-1
J: TRBJ2-5
CDR3: CASSLGAGGETQYF
DNA: TGCGCCAGCAGCCTGGGTGCAGGCGGAGAGACCCAGTACTTC

D: NA
size: many
V: TRBV7-9
J: TRBJ1-2
CDR3: CASRLGEAYGYTF
DNA: TGTGCCAGCAGGCTCGGGGAGGCCTATGGCTACACCTTC

D: NA
size: NA
V: TRBV20-1
J: TRBJ2-1
CDR3: CSASPGHSGGNEQFF
DNA: TGCAGTGCTAGCCCGGGACACTCTGGGGGGAATGAGCAGTTCTTC

D: TRBD2
size: NA
V: TRBV20-1
J: TRBJ2-5
CDR3: CSAINAGLASETQYF
DNA: TGCAGTGCTATCAACGCGGGACTAGCGTCAGAGACCCAGTACTTC

D: NA
size: many
V: TRBV29-1
J: TRBJ2-6
CDR3: CSVVESSGANVLTF
DNA: TGCAGCGTTGTAGAGAGCTCTGGGGCCAACGTCCTGACTTTC

D: TRBD1
size: medium-sized
V: TRBV7-8
J: TRBJ2-7
CDR3: CASSLHRDRAYYEQYF
DNA: TGTGCCAGCAGCTTACACCGGGACAGGGCGTACTACGAGCAGTACTTC

D: TRBD1
size: many
V: TRBV11-1
J: TRBJ2-3
CDR3: CASSYGATGERSDTQYF
DNA: TGTGCCAGCAGCTATGGGGCGACAGGGGAAAGATCAGATACGCAGTATTTT